This section outlines one T cell receptor beta chain sequence together with its context. The data are from a study of blood T cell repertoires in COVID-19. Study information: Some COVID-19 samples were acute and others convalescent; all came from the United States, Italy and Spain.

The length of the CDR3 is 16 residues. Between the trimmed V and J ends, which lost 6 bases and 7 bases, there was a span of 25 bases. In germline, CDR1 is KGHSH, CDR2 LQKENI. Original processing methods: Amplified reference gene primers provided the basis for estimating nucleated cell counts. Only in-frame clones appear in the TCRdb table, and some are missing; sequencing was by immunoSEQ multiplex PCR. That table furnishes V, J and clone size, whereas the DNA furnished D and trimming. This table holds 150,000 to 200,000 clones, around 72% found once. The sample taken for sequencing was peripheral blood. This sequence originates from a woman at least 80 years old with acute or convalescent COVID-19. The rearrangement uses TRBV18 and TRBJ2-7, with TRBD2 as a possible D gene (5 bases). The chain's CDR3 is CASSKTWAGTLGEQYF. Written as DNA, the CDR3 is TGTGCCAGCTCCAAGACATGGGCGGGTACCCTAGGTGAGCAGTACTTC. Using reference TRBV18 and TRBJ2-7 for the parts outside the CDR3, the full variable domain is NAGVMQNPRHLVRRRGQEARLRCSPMKGHSHVYWYRQLPEEGLKFMVYLQKENIIDESGMPKERFSAEFPKEGPSILRIQQVVRGDSAAYFCASSKTWAGTLGEQYFGPGTRLTVT.